This T cell receptor beta chain was identified in a study of early T cells in non-severe SARS-CoV-2 infection. The CDR3 contains 14 residues. Per germline, CDR1 ENHRY and CDR2 SYGVKD. TCRdb reprocessed the 5' RACE reads with MiXCR, giving one entry per CDR3 protein. The sample has 20,000 to 25,000 distinct CDR3 sequences, around 5% seen once. Concerning this clonotype itself: This may stem from a read error, because a much larger clone lies one nucleotide away.

The sequencing sample was made of whole blood. The rearrangement joins TRBV10-3 to TRBJ2-7; D not resolved. The receptor comes from an adult who was a healthcare worker with PCR-confirmed SARS-CoV-2 infection or an uninfected control (not recorded which). CDR3 sequence: CAISEIAPSHEQYF. In DNA form, the CDR3 reads TGTGCCATCAGTGAGATTGCACCCTCCCACGAGCAGTACTTC.